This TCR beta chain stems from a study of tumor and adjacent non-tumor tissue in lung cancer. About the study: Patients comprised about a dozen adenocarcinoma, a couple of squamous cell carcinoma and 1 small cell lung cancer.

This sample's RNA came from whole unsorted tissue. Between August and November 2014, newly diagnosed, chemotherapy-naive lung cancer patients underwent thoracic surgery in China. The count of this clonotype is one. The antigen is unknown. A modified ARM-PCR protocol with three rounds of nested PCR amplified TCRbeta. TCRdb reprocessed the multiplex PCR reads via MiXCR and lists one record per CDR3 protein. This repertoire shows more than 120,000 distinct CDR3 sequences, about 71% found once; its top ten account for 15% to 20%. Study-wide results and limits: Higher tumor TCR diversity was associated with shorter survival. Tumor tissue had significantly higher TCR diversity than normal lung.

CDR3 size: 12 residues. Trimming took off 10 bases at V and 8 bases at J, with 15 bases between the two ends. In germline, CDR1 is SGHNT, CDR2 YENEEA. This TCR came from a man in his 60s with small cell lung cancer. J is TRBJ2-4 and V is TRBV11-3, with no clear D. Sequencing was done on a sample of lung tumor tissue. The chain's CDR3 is CANNLESYIQYF. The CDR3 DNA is TGTGCCAACAACTTAGAATCTTACATTCAGTACTTC. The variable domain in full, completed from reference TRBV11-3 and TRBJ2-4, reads EAGVVQSPRYKIIEKKQPVAFWCNPISGHNTLYWYLQNLGQGPELLIRYENEEAVDDSQLPKDRFSAERLKGVDSTLKIQPAELGDSAVYLCANNLESYIQYFGAGTRLSVL.